This T cell receptor (beta chain) was profiled in a study of a mutant IDH1 vaccine in newly diagnosed glioma. About the research overall: Investigators started vaccination 4-6 weeks after radiotherapy alone, or with temozolomide cycles.

In regard to this clone: The antigen remains undetermined.

Time point noted: week 23, last vaccination. Each vaccine dose was 300 ug of mutant IDH1 20-mer peptide, with topical imiquimod. The CDR3 covers 15 residues. Germline V gene sequence: CDR1 SGHRS, CDR2 YFSETQ. Deletions cut 4 bases from V and 1 base from J, with 15 bases between. Only in-frame clones appear in the TCRdb table, and some are missing; sequencing was by immunoSEQ multiplex PCR. The sample has 60,000 to 100,000 clones, around 85% seen once. The chain uses TRBV5-1 and TRBJ2-7, with D possibly TRBD2 on 5 matching bases. The specimen comprised PBMCs, sampled from a glioma patient whose treatment included an IDH1 peptide vaccine. The sequence was obtained from a woman aged 45 to 65 with glioma. This CDR3 is CASSPGLGESYEQYF. CDR3 nucleotides: TGCGCCAGCAGCCCGGGCCTCGGGGAGTCCTACGAGCAGTACTTC. The variable domain in full, completed from reference TRBV5-1 and TRBJ2-7, reads KAGVTQTPRYLIKTRGQQVTLSCSPISGHRSVSWYQQTPGQGLQFLFEYFSETQRNKGNFPGRFSGRQFSNSRSEMNVSTLELGDSALYLCASSPGLGESYEQYFGPGTRLTVT.